This T cell receptor beta chain was found in a study of cytomegalovirus exposure and HLA in healthy donors. The V gene's germline CDR1 is MDHEN and CDR2 SYDVKM. CDR3 size: 19 residues. V dropped 4 bases and J dropped 1 base, with 23 bases sitting between them. PCR used 60 Vbeta primers and 13 Jbeta primers. The repertoire was sequenced with immunoSEQ multiplex PCR; TCRdb's copy has only in-frame clones and lacks some. The table has roughly 81,000 clones, 79% seen once. The J gene is TRBJ2-1, the V gene TRBV28, with a possible D match to TRBD2 (5 bases). The sequence was obtained from a man between 25 and 39 years old in good health and CMV-seronegative. Sequenced input: PBMCs. In nucleotides, the CDR3 is TGTGCCAGCAGTTCCTCCTTGTACAGCCCAAGGACTTCCTACAATGAGCAGTTCTTC. It encodes CASSSSLYSPRTSYNEQFF.